These T cell receptor beta chains were read from a single sample in a study of cytomegalovirus exposure and HLA in healthy donors. The data were produced by immunoSEQ multiplex PCR, yet TCRdb's version contains in-frame clones alone and is incomplete. The table has approximately 100,000 clones, 60% to 85% seen once. What was sequenced was PBMCs. These receptors were collected from a female donor in good health and CMV-seropositive. Each CDR3 is given with its conserved first and last residue.

V gene | CDR3 protein
TRBV5-1 | CASSPDWGPDTQYF
TRBV6-7 | CASTSYLNTEAFF
TRBV6-6 | CASRGLGGIQETQYF
TRBV18 | CASSPPQVQETQYF
TRBV28 | CASSRPGQGTDEAFF
TRBV6-5 | CASSYSGGLSYNEQFF
TRBV11-3 | CASSLGLGNEQYF
TRBV7-8 | CASSSGTAYTF
TRBV9 | CASSPIGGSTDTQYF
TRBV18 | CASSPQGDEQYF